This T cell receptor (beta chain) was sequenced in a study of post-analysis software for immune sequencing data. Across the study: Multiple sclerosis in the patients followed relapsing-remitting, secondary progressive and progressive-relapsing courses.

Unique molecular identifiers tagged the TCR beta cDNA libraries. TCRdb independently ran MiXCR on the PCR reads; one entry per CDR3 protein. The data contain about 540,000 distinct CDR3 sequences, 34% of them singletons. The CDR3 sequence is 15 residues long. The V gene's germline CDR1 is SGHAT and CDR2 FQNNGV. With 5 bases removed from V and 5 bases from J, the gap between germline ends came to 17 bases. Note on this clonotype: Its antigen remains unidentified.

Findings and limits, study-wide: Among multiple sclerosis patients, normalized Chao1 diversity was significantly below that of controls. Five or six TRBV segments were more frequent in patients than controls; TRBV5-6, TRBV5-1 and TRBV20-1 belonged to this group.

The chain links TRBV11-2 to TRBJ2-3; tentative D call: TRBD1 (6 bases). Sequencing input: blood. The origin of this receptor is a girl aged 2-17 years with multiple sclerosis. CDR3 bases: TGTGCCAGCAGCCCAGGGGTCCTGACCGTAGATACGCAGTATTTT. Residues: CASSPGVLTVDTQYF.